Many counts were recorded for the clone carrying this TCR beta chain. Germline CDR1 and CDR2: DFQATT and SNEGSKA (reference sequence). The CDR3 runs to 11 residues. Trimming shortened V by 2 bases and J by 4 bases, and 5 bases separated the two germline ends. The data were obtained in a study of T cells after yellow fever vaccination. A single record per CDR3 protein comes from TCRdb applying MiXCR to the 5' RACE reads. Of over 200,000 distinct CDR3 sequences listed, over 6.5% are singletons. The sample in question was CD4+ T cells sorted from PBMCs, obtained on the day of the yellow fever booster vaccination. The source of this sequence is a man younger than 40 who received the YFV17D yellow fever vaccine. The chain has TRBV20-1 and TRBJ2-5; no clear D gene. CDR3 amino acids: CSARNGETQYF. The CDR3 region has the DNA TGCAGTGCTAGAAACGGAGAGACCCAGTACTTC.